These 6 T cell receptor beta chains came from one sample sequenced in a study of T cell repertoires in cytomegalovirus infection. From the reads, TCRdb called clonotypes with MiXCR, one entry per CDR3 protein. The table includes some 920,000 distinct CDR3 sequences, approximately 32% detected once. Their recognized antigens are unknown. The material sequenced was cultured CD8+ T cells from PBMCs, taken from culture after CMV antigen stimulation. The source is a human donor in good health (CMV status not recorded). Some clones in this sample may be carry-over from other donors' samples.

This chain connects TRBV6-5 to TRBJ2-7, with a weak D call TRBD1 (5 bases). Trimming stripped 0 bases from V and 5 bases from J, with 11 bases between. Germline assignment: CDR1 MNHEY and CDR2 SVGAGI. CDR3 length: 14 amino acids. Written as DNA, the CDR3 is TGTGCCAGCAGTTACTCGGGTCCAGGGAACGAGCAGTACTTC. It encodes CASSYSGPGNEQYF.

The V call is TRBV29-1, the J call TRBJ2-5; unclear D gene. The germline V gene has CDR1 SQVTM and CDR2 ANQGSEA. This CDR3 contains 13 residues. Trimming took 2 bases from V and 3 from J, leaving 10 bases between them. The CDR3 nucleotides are TGCAGCGTTGAAACAAGGGTTGAAGAGACCCAGTACTTC. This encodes CSVETRVEETQYF.

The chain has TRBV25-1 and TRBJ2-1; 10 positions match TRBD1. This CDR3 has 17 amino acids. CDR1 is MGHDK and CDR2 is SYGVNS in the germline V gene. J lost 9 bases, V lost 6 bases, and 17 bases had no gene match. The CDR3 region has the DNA TGTGCCAGCAGCCTTTTTACCGGGACAGGGGTAGACGGTGAGCAGTTCTTC. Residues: CASSLFTGTGVDGEQFF. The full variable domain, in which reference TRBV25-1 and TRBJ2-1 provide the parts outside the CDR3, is EADIYQTPRYLVIGTGKKITLECSQTMGHDKMYWYQQDPGMELHLIHYSYGVNSTEKGDLSSESTVSRIRTEHFPLTLESARPSHTSQYLCASSLFTGTGVDGEQFFGPGTRLTVL.

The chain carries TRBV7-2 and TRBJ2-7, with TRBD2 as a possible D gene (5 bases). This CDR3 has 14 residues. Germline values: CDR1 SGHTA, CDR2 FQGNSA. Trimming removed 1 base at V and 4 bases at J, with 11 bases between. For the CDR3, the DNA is TGTGCCAGCAGCTTAGACAGCGGATCTTACGAGCAGTACGTC. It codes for CASSLDSGSYEQYV.

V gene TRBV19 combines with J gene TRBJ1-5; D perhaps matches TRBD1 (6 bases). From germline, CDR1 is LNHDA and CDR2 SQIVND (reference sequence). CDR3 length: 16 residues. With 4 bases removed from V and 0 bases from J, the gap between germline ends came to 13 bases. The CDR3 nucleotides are TGTGCCAGTAGTACGAGGGACACTTATAGCAATCAGCCCCAGCATTTT. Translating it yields CASSTRDTYSNQPQHF. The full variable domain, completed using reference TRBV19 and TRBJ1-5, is DGGITQSPKYLFRKEGQNVTLSCEQNLNHDAMYWYRQDPGQGLRLIYYSQIVNDFQKGDIAEGYSVSREKKESFPLTVTSAQKNPTAFYLCASSTRDTYSNQPQHFGDGTRLSIL.

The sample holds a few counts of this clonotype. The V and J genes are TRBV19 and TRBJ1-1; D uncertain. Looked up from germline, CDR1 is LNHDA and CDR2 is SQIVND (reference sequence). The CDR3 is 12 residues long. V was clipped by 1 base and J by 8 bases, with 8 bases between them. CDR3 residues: CASSIGEVEAFF. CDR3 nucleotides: TGTGCCAGTAGTATAGGAGAAGTCGAAGCTTTCTTT.